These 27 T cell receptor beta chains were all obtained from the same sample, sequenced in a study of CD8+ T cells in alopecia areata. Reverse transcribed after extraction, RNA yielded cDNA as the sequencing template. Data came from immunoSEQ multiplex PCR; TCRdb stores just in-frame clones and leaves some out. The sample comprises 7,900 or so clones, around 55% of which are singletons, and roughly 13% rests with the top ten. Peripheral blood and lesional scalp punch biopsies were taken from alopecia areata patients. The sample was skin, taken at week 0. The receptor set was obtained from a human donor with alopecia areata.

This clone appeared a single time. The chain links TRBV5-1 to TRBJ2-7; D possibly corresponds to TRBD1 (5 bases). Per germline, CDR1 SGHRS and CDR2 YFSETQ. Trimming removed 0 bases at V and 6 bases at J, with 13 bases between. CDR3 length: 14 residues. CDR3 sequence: CASSLGSGIGEQYF. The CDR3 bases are TGCGCCAGCAGCTTGGGATCAGGGATTGGCGAGCAGTACTTC.

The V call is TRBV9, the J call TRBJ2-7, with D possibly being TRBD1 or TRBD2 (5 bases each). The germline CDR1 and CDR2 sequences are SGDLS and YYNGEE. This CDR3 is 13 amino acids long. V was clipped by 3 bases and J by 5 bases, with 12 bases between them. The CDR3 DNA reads TGTGCCAGCAGCGCCGGGACGCATGACGAGCAGTACTTC. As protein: CASSAGTHDEQYF.

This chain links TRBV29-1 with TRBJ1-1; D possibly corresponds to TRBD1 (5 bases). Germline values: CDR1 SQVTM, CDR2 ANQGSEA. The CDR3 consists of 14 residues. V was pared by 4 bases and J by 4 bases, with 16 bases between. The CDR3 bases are TGCAGCGTTGTTTACCCAGGGAGGGGCACTGAAGCTTTCTTT. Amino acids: CSVVYPGRGTEAFF.

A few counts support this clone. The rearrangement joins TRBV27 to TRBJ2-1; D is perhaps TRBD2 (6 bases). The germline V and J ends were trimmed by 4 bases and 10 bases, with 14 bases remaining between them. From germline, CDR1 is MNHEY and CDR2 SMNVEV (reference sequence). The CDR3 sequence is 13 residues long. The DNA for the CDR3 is TGTGCCAGCAGTTCCCTCCCCGCGGGGGAGCAGTTCTTC. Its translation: CASSSLPAGEQFF.

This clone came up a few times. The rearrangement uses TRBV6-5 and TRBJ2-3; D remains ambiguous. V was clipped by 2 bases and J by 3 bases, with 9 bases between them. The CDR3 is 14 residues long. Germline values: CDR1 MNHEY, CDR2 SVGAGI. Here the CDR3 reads CASSYTAATDTQYF. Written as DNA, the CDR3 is TGTGCCAGCAGTTACACGGCAGCAACAGATACGCAGTATTTT.

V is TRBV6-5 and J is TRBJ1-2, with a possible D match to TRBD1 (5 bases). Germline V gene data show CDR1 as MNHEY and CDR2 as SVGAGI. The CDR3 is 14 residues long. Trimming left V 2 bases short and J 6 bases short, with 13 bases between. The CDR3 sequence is CASSYRARGNGYTF. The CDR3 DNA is TGTGCCAGCAGTTACAGGGCTAGGGGCAATGGCTACACCTTC.

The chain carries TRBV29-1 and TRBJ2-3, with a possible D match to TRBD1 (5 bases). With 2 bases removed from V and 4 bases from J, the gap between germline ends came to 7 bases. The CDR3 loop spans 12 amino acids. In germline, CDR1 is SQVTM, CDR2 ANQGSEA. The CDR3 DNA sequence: TGCAGCGTTGAACAGGGTTCAGATACGCAGTATTTT. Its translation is CSVEQGSDTQYF.

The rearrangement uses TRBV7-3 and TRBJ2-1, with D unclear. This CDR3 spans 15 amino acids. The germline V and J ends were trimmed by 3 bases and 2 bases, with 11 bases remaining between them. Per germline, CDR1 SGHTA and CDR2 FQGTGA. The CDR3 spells CASSFETPTYNEQFF. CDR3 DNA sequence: TGTGCCAGCAGCTTCGAGACGCCGACCTACAATGAGCAGTTCTTC. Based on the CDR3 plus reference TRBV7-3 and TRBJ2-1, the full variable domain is GAGVSQTPSNKVTEKGKYVELRCDPISGHTALYWYRQSLGQGPEFLIYFQGTGAADDSGLPNDRFFAVRPEGSVSTLKIQRTERGDSAVYLCASSFETPTYNEQFFGPGTRLTVL.

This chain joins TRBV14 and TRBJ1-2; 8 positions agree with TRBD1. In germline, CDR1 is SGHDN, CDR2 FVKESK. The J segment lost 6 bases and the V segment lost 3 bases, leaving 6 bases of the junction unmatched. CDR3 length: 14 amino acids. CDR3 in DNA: TGTGCCAGCAGCCAGTCAGGGGGCGCTCATGGCTACACCTTC. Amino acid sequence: CASSQSGGAHGYTF. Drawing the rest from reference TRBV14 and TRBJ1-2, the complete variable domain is EAGVTQFPSHSVIEKGQTVTLRCDPISGHDNLYWYRRVMGKEIKFLLHFVKESKQDESGMPNNRFLAERTGGTYSTLKVQPAELEDSGVYFCASSQSGGAHGYTFGSGTRLTVV.

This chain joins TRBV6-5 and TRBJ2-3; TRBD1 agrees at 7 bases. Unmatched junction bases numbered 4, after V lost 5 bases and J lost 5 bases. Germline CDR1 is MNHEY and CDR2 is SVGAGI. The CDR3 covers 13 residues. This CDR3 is CASSAGTVDTQYF. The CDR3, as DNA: TGTGCCAGCAGTGCAGGGACAGTAGATACGCAGTATTTT.

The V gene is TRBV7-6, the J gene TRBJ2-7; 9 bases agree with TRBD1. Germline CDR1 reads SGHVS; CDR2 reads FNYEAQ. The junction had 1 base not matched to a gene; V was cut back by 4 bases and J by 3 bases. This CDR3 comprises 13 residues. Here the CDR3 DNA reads TGTGCCAGCAGCTCGACAGGGGGCTACGAGCAGTACTTC. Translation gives CASSSTGGYEQYF.

The CDR3 bases are TGTGCCAGCAGTGAAGCGCTCCGTCTAGCGGGAGGTTATGAGCAGTTCTTC. Translated: CASSEALRLAGGYEQFF. V and J are TRBV6-1 and TRBJ2-1, with 11 bases aligning to TRBD2. J lost 8 bases, V lost 0 bases, and 9 bases had no gene match. CDR3 size: 17 residues. CDR1 MNHNS and CDR2 SASEGT come from the germline V gene.

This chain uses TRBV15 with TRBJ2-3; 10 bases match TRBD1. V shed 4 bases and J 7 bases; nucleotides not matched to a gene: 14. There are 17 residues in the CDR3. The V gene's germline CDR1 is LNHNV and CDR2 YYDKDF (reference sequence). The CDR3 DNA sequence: TGTGCCACCAGCACATTTTGGACAGGGGGACACCGGAATACGCAGTATTTT. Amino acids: CATSTFWTGGHRNTQYF.

The CDR3 loop is CASSENPLASGYTF. CDR3 DNA sequence: TGTGCCAGCAGTGAAAATCCCCTCGCCTCGGGCTACACCTTC. The chain recombines TRBV6-1 with TRBJ1-2; D ambiguous. CDR1 is MNHNS and CDR2 is SASEGT in the germline V gene. V shed 2 bases and J shed 8 bases, with 15 bases lying between them. The length of the CDR3 is 14 residues.

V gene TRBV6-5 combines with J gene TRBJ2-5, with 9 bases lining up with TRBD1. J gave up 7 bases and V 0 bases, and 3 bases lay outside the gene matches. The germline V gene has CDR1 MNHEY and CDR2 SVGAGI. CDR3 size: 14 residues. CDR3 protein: CASSYSTGGSTQYF. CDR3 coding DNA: TGTGCCAGCAGTTACTCGACAGGGGGGTCGACCCAGTACTTC.

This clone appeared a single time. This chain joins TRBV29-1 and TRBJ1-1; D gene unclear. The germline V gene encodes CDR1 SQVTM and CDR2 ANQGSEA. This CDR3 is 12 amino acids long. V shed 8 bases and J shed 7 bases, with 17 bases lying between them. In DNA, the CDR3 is TGCAGCTTCTGGACGGCGGGAGGTGAAGCTTTCTTT. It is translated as CSFWTAGGEAFF.

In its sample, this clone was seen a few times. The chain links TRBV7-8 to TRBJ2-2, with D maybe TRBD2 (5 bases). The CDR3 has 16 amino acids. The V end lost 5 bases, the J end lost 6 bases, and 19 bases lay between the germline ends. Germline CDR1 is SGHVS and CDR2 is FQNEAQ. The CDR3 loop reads CASSTYRAPGSGELFF. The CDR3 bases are TGTGCCAGCAGCACCTACCGGGCCCCGGGATCCGGGGAGCTGTTTTTT.

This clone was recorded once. The CDR3 DNA reads as TGTGCCAGCAGCTTAGCGAGTAGCCGGAGTGGGAGCGCAGATACGCAGTATTTT. Its protein product is CASSLASSRSGSADTQYF. This chain uses TRBV11-2 with TRBJ2-3; D possibly corresponds to TRBD2 (5 bases). The CDR3 spans 18 residues. V dropped 1 base and J dropped 4 bases, with 21 bases sitting between them. Germline values: CDR1 SGHAT, CDR2 FQNNGV.

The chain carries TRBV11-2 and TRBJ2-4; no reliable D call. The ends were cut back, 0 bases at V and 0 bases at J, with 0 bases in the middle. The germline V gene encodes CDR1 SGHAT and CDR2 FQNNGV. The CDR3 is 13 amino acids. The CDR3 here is CASSLEAKNIQYF. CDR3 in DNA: TGTGCCAGCAGCTTAGAAGCCAAAAACATTCAGTACTTC.

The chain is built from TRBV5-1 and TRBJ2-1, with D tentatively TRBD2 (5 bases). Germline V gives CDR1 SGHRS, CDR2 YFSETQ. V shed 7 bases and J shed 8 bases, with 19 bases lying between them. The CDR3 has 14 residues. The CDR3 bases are TGCGCCAGCCAACCCACAACTAGATACGATGAGCAGTTCTTC. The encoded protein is CASQPTTRYDEQFF.

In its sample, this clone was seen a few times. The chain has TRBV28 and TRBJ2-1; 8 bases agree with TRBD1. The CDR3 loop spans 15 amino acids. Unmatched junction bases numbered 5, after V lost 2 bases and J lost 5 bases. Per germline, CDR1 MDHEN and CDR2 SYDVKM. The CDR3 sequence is CASSLVRTGNNEQFF. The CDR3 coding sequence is TGTGCCAGCAGTTTAGTGAGGACAGGGAACAATGAGCAGTTCTTC. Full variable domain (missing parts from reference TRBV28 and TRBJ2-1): DVKVTQSSRYLVKRTGEKVFLECVQDMDHENMFWYRQDPGLGLRLIYFSYDVKMKEKGDIPEGYSVSREKKERFSLILESASTNQTSMYLCASSLVRTGNNEQFFGPGTRLTVL.

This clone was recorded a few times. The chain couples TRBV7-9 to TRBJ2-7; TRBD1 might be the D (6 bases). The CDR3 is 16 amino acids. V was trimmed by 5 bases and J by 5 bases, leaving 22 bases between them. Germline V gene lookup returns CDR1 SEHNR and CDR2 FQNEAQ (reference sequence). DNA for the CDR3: TGTGCCAGCAGCCGCTCCAGACAGGTTGATGGAGACGAGCAGTACTTC. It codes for CASSRSRQVDGDEQYF.

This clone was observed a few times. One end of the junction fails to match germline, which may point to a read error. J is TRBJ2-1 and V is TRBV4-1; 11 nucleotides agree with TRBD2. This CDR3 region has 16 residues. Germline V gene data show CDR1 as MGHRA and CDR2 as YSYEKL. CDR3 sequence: CASSRETSGILGEQFF. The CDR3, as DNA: TGTGCCAGCAGCCGAGAGACTAGCGGGATCCTAGGCGAGCAGTTCTTC.

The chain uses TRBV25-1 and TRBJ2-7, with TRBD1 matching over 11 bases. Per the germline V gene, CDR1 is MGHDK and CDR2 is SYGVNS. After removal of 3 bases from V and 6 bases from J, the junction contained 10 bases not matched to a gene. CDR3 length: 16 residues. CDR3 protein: CASSDPRRGQGGEQYF. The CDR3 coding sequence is TGTGCCAGCAGTGACCCCCGGAGGGGACAGGGGGGCGAGCAGTACTTC.

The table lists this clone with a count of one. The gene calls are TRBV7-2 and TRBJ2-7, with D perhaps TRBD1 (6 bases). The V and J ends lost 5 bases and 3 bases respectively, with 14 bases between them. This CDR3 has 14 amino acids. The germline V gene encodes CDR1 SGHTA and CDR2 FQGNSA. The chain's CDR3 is CASSKGVGIYEQYF. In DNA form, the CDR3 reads TGTGCCAGCAGCAAGGGGGTGGGAATCTACGAGCAGTACTTC.

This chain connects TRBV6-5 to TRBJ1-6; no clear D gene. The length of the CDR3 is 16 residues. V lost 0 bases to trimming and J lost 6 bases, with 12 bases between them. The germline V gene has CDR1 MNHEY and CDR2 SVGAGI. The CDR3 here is CASSYSSVWGNSPLHF. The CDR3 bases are TGTGCCAGCAGTTACTCGAGCGTTTGGGGTAATTCACCCCTCCACTTT.

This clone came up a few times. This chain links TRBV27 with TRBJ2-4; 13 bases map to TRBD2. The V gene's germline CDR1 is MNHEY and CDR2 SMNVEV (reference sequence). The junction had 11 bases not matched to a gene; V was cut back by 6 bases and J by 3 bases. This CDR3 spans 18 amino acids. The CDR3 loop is CASSALPGLAGVKNIQYF. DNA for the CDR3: TGTGCCAGCAGCGCTCTCCCCGGACTAGCGGGAGTCAAAAACATTCAGTACTTC.